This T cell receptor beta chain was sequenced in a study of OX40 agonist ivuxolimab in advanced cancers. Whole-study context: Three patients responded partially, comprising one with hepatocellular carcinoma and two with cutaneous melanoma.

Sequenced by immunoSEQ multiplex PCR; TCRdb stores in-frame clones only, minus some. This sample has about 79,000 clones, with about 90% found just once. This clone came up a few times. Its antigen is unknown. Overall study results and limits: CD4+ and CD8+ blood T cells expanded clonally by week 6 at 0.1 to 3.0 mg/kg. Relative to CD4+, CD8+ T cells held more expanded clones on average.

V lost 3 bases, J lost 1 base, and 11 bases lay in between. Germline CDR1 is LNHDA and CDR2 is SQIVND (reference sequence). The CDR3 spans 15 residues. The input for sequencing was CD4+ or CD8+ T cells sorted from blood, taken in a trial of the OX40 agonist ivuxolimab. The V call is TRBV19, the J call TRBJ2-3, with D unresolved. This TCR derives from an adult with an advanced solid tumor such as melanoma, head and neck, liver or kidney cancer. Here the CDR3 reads CASSIGGSGTDTQYF. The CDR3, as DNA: TGTGCCAGTAGTATTGGTGGGTCTGGCACAGATACGCAGTATTTT.